Listed below are T cell receptor beta chains from one sample, sequenced in a study of blood T cell repertoires in COVID-19. Using immunoSEQ multiplex PCR, the repertoire was profiled, and TCRdb retains in-frame clones only, with some absent. This sample yields 100,000 to 150,000 clones, of which approximately 82% are seen a single time; 10% to 15% belongs to the top ten. What was sequenced was peripheral blood. The receptors were gathered from a man aged 55-75 years with acute or convalescent COVID-19. CDR3s include the opening cysteine and the closing phenylalanine or tryptophan. D genes are given only for firm matches. Only some rows state a clone size, as once, few, many or a class for expanded clones.

d_call: TRBD1
j_call: TRBJ2-1
v_call: TRBV18
clone_size: few
cdr3_nt: TGTGCCAGCTCACCGACTGGACAGGGGGCCAATGAGCAGTTCTTC
cdr3_aa: CASSPTGQGANEQFF

d_call: TRBD1
j_call: TRBJ1-6
v_call: TRBV28
clone_size: -
cdr3_nt: TGTGCCAGCAGTCGGCGACAGGGGGATTCACCCCTCCACTTT
cdr3_aa: CASSRRQGDSPLHF

d_call: TRBD1
j_call: TRBJ2-5
v_call: TRBV6-1
clone_size: few
cdr3_nt: TGTGCCAGCAGTGAAGCCTGGGACAGATTCCAAGAGACCCAGTACTTC
cdr3_aa: CASSEAWDRFQETQYF

d_call: -
j_call: TRBJ1-3
v_call: TRBV21-1
clone_size: -
cdr3_nt: TGTGCCAGCAGCGTCGGGCGACAGGGGGGCAGAAACACCATATATTTT
cdr3_aa: CASSVGRQGGRNTIYF

d_call: -
j_call: TRBJ2-7
v_call: TRBV30
clone_size: -
cdr3_nt: TGTGCCTGGAGTAGGCGGGGTCTCTACGAGCAGTACTTC
cdr3_aa: CAWSRRGLYEQYF

d_call: -
j_call: TRBJ1-3
v_call: TRBV5-1
clone_size: once
cdr3_nt: TGCGCCAGCAGCTTGGGCGAATTCTCTGGAAACACCATATATTTT
cdr3_aa: CASSLGEFSGNTIYF

d_call: -
j_call: TRBJ2-2
v_call: TRBV4-2
clone_size: -
cdr3_nt: TGTGCCAGCAGCCATCTTCAGGGGGGCGCCGGGGAGCTGTTTTTT
cdr3_aa: CASSHLQGGAGELFF

d_call: -
j_call: TRBJ2-7
v_call: TRBV4-1
clone_size: few
cdr3_nt: TGCGCCAGCAGCCAAGGCGGGCCCCCTTCCTACGAGCAGTACTTC
cdr3_aa: CASSQGGPPSYEQYF

d_call: -
j_call: TRBJ2-7
v_call: TRBV11-2
clone_size: -
cdr3_nt: TGTGCCAGCAGCCAGGGGCAGGTGCAGTACTTC
cdr3_aa: CASSQGQVQYF

d_call: -
j_call: TRBJ2-5
v_call: TRBV5-1
clone_size: -
cdr3_nt: TGCGCCAGCAGCTTTTCAGTTCCAGAGACCCAGTACTTC
cdr3_aa: CASSFSVPETQYF

d_call: TRBD1
j_call: TRBJ1-5
v_call: TRBV28
clone_size: few
cdr3_nt: TGTGCCAGCAGTTTAAACCTGCAGGGGGCGGGTGGCAATCAGCCCCAGCATTTT
cdr3_aa: CASSLNLQGAGGNQPQHF

d_call: -
j_call: TRBJ1-1
v_call: TRBV28
clone_size: -
cdr3_nt: TGTGCCAGCCTCACGGGGGGGGCCAAGCTAATGAACACTGAAGCTTTCTTT
cdr3_aa: CASLTGGAKLMNTEAFF

d_call: -
j_call: TRBJ2-1
v_call: TRBV15
clone_size: -
cdr3_nt: TGTGCCACCAGCACCGGACGGGTAGCGGATTTCTACAATGAGCAGTTCTTC
cdr3_aa: CATSTGRVADFYNEQFF

d_call: -
j_call: TRBJ2-2
v_call: TRBV4-1
clone_size: -
cdr3_nt: TGCGCCAGCAGCCAAATCGGGAACACCGGGGAGCTGTTTTTT
cdr3_aa: CASSQIGNTGELFF

d_call: -
j_call: TRBJ1-2
v_call: TRBV6-5
clone_size: once
cdr3_nt: TGTGCCAGCAGCACTGAGGGGGGGCAGCGGGGCTACACCTTC
cdr3_aa: CASSTEGGQRGYTF